Below, one T cell receptor beta chain is given with its context. What it binds is unknown. There were at least 6 micrograms of total RNA extracted from every sample. This record belongs to a study of blood T cells in healthy people across ages. Study outcomes and limitations: Per-million-T-cell TCR beta diversity fell roughly linearly with age.

CDR1 LGHNA and CDR2 YSLEER come from the germline V gene. The CDR3 is 15 amino acids. Trimming took off 1 base at V and 0 bases at J, with 10 bases between the two ends. Alongside a J-beta primer mix, a sample-barcoded 5' primer served in a second PCR lasting roughly 7 to 12 cycles. TCRdb re-derived calls from the 5' RACE reads in MiXCR, one entry per CDR3 protein. The data contain 1.5 million to 2 million distinct CDR3 sequences, about 50% of them singletons. The TCR sequence derives from a woman aged 40 to 50 in good health. The material sequenced was blood. The V call is TRBV4-3, the J call TRBJ2-7, with D unclear. CDR3 sequence: CASSQGRASSYEQYF. CDR3 bases: TGCGCCAGCAGCCAAGGACGGGCCTCCTCCTACGAGCAGTACTTC.